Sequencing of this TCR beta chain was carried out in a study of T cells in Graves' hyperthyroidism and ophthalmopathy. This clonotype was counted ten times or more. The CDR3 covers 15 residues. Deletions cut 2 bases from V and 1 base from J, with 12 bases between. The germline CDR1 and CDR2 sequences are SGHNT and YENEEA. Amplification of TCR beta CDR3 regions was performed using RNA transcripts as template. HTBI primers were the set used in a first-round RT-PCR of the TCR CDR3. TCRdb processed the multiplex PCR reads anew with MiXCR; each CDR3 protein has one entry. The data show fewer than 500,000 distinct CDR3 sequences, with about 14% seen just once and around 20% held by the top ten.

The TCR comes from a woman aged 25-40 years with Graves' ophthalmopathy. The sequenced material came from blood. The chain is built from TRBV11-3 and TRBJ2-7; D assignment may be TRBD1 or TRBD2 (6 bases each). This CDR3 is CASSLSRGLSYEQYF. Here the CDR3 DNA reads TGTGCCAGCAGCTTATCCCGGGGGCTGTCCTACGAGCAGTACTTC.